This T cell receptor beta chain came from a study of blood T cell repertoires in COVID-19 (dated by TCRdb to the early 2020s). As for the study more broadly: Samples covering the acute and convalescent phases of COVID-19 were provided by collaborators in the United States, Italy and Spain. The repertoires were released in a freely available public database intended as a resource for research on the immune response to SARS-CoV-2. The material from the prospective study consisted of cDNA or gDNA derived from T cells, B-cell-depleted T cells, or PBMCs. Where available, HLA class I and class II types were obtained from metadata supplied by the sample provider rather than from assay-based typing. The samples were drawn from two sources: the first 160 participants of the ongoing ImmuneRACE study, and over 1,000 subjects contributed by 6 global collaborators. Nearly every sample came with metadata listing a de-identified subject ID, COVID-19 status, age in years and sex. Deeply sampled blood TCRbeta repertoires from subjects exposed to, actively infected with, or recovered from COVID-19 were included in the dataset.

From its cysteine to its phenylalanine, the CDR3 spans 15 amino acids. Left in the record is the CDR3 DNA by itself, 45 bases read in frame from the first base. The germline ends are 8 bases apart after V is trimmed by 1 base and J by 1 base. Looking up the germline V gene yields CDR1 SGHAT and CDR2 FQNNGV. Results the study describes overall, beyond this receptor: How much clinical and demographic metadata was included differed by source and by participant, and the metadata was provided uncurated.

The immunoSEQ Assay, a bias-controlled multiplex PCR, was used to amplify TCRbeta CDR3 regions from genomic DNA. From the authors' description of their analysis: Nucleated cell counts per sample were estimated from amplification of reference gene primers within the assay. To quantify the absolute abundance of each unique TCRbeta CDR3 rearrangement, sequence reads were collapsed and filtered. For each sample, productive Simpson clonality was calculated by taking the square root of Simpson's diversity index across productive rearrangements. TCRdb took over this immuneACCESS table, retaining in-frame rearrangements with V and J assigned. Such tables are incomplete; in checked studies, under half of the missing clones stem from an unresolved V gene, and the remainder is unexplained. V and J calls and clone size are copied from that table; D and trimming were computed from the DNA. The table for this sample lists 14,000 or so clones; 80% to 90% of them were counted only once. The ten largest clonotypes hold roughly 2.9% of the sample.

Whole blood was collected in K2EDTA tubes by collaborating institutions according to the institutions' own protocols. Collaborator samples were shipped for TCRbeta analysis as frozen whole blood, isolated PBMCs, or DNA extracted from either sample type. To note about this clone: Its antigen remains undetermined. No per-base quality is available; no much larger clone lies one base away.

The sequenced sample consisted of peripheral blood. This receptor was identified in a human donor in a cohort sampled during active COVID-19. The rearranged chain carries TRBV11-2 and TRBJ2-1; no D gene is confidently identified. The CDR3 protein sequence reads: CASSLVPGSYNEQFF. At the DNA level, the sequence is TGTGCCAGCAGCTTAGTCCCGGGTTCCTACAATGAGCAGTTCTTC.